Listed here are 23 T cell receptor beta chains from one sample, sequenced in a study of CD8 T cells in Susac syndrome. Reverse transcription of roughly 0.45 to 1 ug RNA was performed with random hexamers. TCRdb independently ran MiXCR on the immunoSEQ multiplex PCR reads; one entry per CDR3 protein. The sample yields about 200,000 distinct CDR3 sequences, roughly 92% seen once. The sample taken for sequencing was CD8+ T cells from PBMCs. The receptors were gathered from a human donor with multiple sclerosis.

The chain uses TRBV19 and TRBJ1-1; possible D gene TRBD1, 6 bases. V lost 4 bases and J lost 1, with 7 bases in between. This CDR3 is 13 amino acids long. CDR1 and CDR2 from the germline V gene are LNHDA and SQIVND (reference sequence). CDR3 nucleotide sequence: TGTGCCAGTAGTACGGGACAGAACACTGAAGCTTTCTTT. This codes for CASSTGQNTEAFF.

The chain carries TRBV6-6 and TRBJ2-1, with 12 nucleotides matching TRBD2. CDR1 and CDR2 (germline): MNHNY, SVGAGI (reference sequence). Trimming removed 6 bases from V and 7 bases from J; junction bases left unmatched: 7. CDR3 length: 15 residues. CDR3 loop: CASSLAGGPRNEQFF. The CDR3 bases are TGTGCCAGCAGCCTAGCGGGAGGGCCAAGGAATGAGCAGTTCTTC.

The chain combines TRBV10-3 with TRBJ2-3, with 8 bases aligning to TRBD2. The V segment lost 3 bases and the J segment 5 bases; nucleotides outside the gene matches: 4. Germline CDR1 is ENHRY and CDR2 is SYGVKD. The CDR3 runs to 14 residues. CDR3 sequence: CAISDPAGVDTQYF. CDR3 DNA sequence: TGTGCCATCAGTGATCCAGCGGGAGTAGATACGCAGTATTTT.

The chain has TRBV4-3 and TRBJ1-1; D remains ambiguous. There are 17 residues in the CDR3. Germline V gives CDR1 LGHNA, CDR2 YSLEER. The V gene lost 0 bases and the J gene lost 3 bases, with 17 bases spanning the gap. CDR3 residues: CASSQDVAREADTEAFF. The CDR3 coding sequence is TGCGCCAGCAGCCAAGATGTCGCACGGGAGGCGGACACTGAAGCTTTCTTT.

V gene TRBV5-1 combines with J gene TRBJ1-2; 9 bases agree with TRBD1. The CDR3 length is 16 residues. Germline loops: CDR1 SGHRS, CDR2 YFSETQ. V lost 4 bases, J lost 4 bases, and 11 bases stayed unmatched. CDR3 DNA sequence: TGCGCCAGCAGCCCCGCCCGACAGGGGGGCAGCTATGGCTACACCTTC. Amino acid sequence: CASSPARQGGSYGYTF.

J is TRBJ2-3 and V is TRBV14; 11 bases line up with TRBD2. Trimming took 5 bases from V and 6 from J; bases not matched to a gene: 10. Germline V gene sequence: CDR1 SGHDN, CDR2 FVKESK. The length of the CDR3 is 16 residues. CDR3 amino acids: CASSILAGGSTDTQYF. The CDR3 region has the DNA TGTGCCAGCAGCATCCTAGCGGGGGGCTCTACGGATACGCAGTATTTT. Complete variable domain (other parts from reference TRBV14 and TRBJ2-3): EAGVTQFPSHSVIEKGQTVTLRCDPISGHDNLYWYRRVMGKEIKFLLHFVKESKQDESGMPNNRFLAERTGGTYSTLKVQPAELEDSGVYFCASSILAGGSTDTQYFGPGTRLTVL.

J is TRBJ2-7 and V is TRBV30; D possibly uses TRBD1 or TRBD2 (5 bases each). Trimming took off 4 bases at V and 2 bases at J, with 12 bases between the two ends. This CDR3 is built from 13 residues. Looked up from germline, CDR1 is GTSNPN and CDR2 is SVGIG (reference sequence). CDR3 in DNA: TGTGCCTGGACGTATAGAGGGGCCTACGAGCAGTACTTC. Protein product: CAWTYRGAYEQYF.

This sequence joins TRBV3-1 and TRBJ2-3, with 11 bases that match TRBD2. Losses at the gene ends were 5 bases for V and 2 bases for J; bases not matched to a gene: 9. This CDR3 has 17 amino acids. Germline V gives CDR1 LGHDT, CDR2 YNNKEL (reference sequence). The CDR3 DNA reads TGTGCCAGCAGCGATATGCAGGGACTAGCGGTCACAGATACGCAGTATTTT. This codes for CASSDMQGLAVTDTQYF.

The chain links TRBV5-4 to TRBJ1-1; tentatively, D is TRBD1 (5 bases). The CDR3 has 16 amino acids. V shed 1 base and J shed 8 bases, with 21 bases lying between them. Germline V gene data show CDR1 as SGHNT and CDR2 as YYREEE (reference sequence). CDR3 region: CASSLRGAWGDEEAFF. The CDR3 DNA reads TGTGCCAGCAGCTTGAGAGGGGCATGGGGGGATGAGGAAGCTTTCTTT.

The chain has TRBV27 and TRBJ1-2, with D hard to call. Germline V gene lookup returns CDR1 MNHEY and CDR2 SMNVEV (reference sequence). V shed 3 bases and J shed 6 bases, with 11 bases lying between them. The CDR3 is 13 residues long. Written as DNA, the CDR3 is TGTGCCAGCAGTTTCGGCAGTCTGAATGGCTACACCTTC. Its protein is CASSFGSLNGYTF.

This chain joins TRBV3-1 and TRBJ2-5, with D maybe TRBD1 (6 bases). Germline values: CDR1 LGHDT, CDR2 YNNKEL (reference sequence). The V end lost 0 bases, the J end lost 2 bases, and 10 bases lay between the germline ends. The CDR3 has 15 residues. CDR3 protein: CASSQDSGDQETQYF. CDR3 nucleotides: TGTGCCAGCAGCCAAGACTCAGGGGATCAAGAGACCCAGTACTTC.

V gene TRBV20-1 combines with J gene TRBJ2-2; 8 bases agree with TRBD1. The germline V gene encodes CDR1 DFQATT and CDR2 SNEGSKA (reference sequence). The CDR3 sequence is 16 residues long. V shed 0 bases and J 0 bases; nucleotides not matched to a gene: 3. The CDR3 DNA sequence: TGCAGTGCTAGAGACCAGGACAGGGCGAACACCGGGGAGCTGTTTTTT. Translation gives CSARDQDRANTGELFF.

The genes are TRBV30 and TRBJ1-1; D is ambiguous. Between the trimmed V and J ends, which lost 4 bases and 0 bases, there was a span of 6 bases. This CDR3 has 12 residues. Looked up from germline, CDR1 is GTSNPN and CDR2 is SVGIG (reference sequence). CDR3 nucleotides: TGTGCCTGGAACGGCTTGAACACTGAAGCTTTCTTT. Protein product: CAWNGLNTEAFF.

The V gene is TRBV6-2 or TRBV6-3, the J gene TRBJ2-7; 8 nucleotides agree with TRBD2. Germline V CDR1 and CDR2: MNHEY, SVGEGT. This CDR3 has 15 amino acids. The V gene end was trimmed by 8 bases and the J gene end by 4 bases; junction bases not matched to a gene: 13. The CDR3 loop reads CASGPPGLEFYEQYF. In DNA form, the CDR3 reads TGTGCCAGCGGTCCTCCGGGACTAGAGTTTTACGAGCAGTACTTC.

V usage is TRBV20-1 and J usage is TRBJ2-1; TRBD1 agrees at 9 bases. The CDR3 totals 15 residues. V gave up 3 bases and J gave up 3 bases; unmatched junction bases: 6. Germline V gene data show CDR1 as DFQATT and CDR2 as SNEGSKA (reference sequence). In DNA form, the CDR3 reads TGCAGTGCTAGTCCTAGGGACAGGGTCTACAATGAGCAGTTCTTC. This sequence encodes CSASPRDRVYNEQFF.

This clonotype showed up just a few times. V gene TRBV20-1 combines with J gene TRBJ1-1; no definite D call. Germline V gives CDR1 DFQATT, CDR2 SNEGSKA (reference sequence). The CDR3 contains 13 residues. The ends were cut back, 3 bases at V and 0 bases at J, with 8 bases in the middle. Written as DNA, the CDR3 is TGCAGTGCTAGGGGCAGACTGAACACTGAAGCTTTCTTT. This translates into CSARGRLNTEAFF.

This chain joins TRBV5-6 and TRBJ2-1, with 7 nucleotides matching TRBD2. This CDR3 contains 16 residues. The junction had 11 bases not matched to a gene; V was cut back by 6 bases and J by 2 bases. CDR1 and CDR2 (germline): SGHDT, YYEEEE. The CDR3 protein is CASTLGGVMAYNEQFF. CDR3 DNA: TGTGCCAGCACTTTGGGGGGGGTAATGGCCTACAATGAGCAGTTCTTC.

The gene calls are TRBV7-9 and TRBJ2-7; the match to TRBD2 covers 7 bases. The CDR3 consists of 14 residues. V was clipped by 5 bases and J by 2 bases; unmatched bases: 6. Germline V lookup: CDR1 SEHNR, CDR2 FQNEAQ (reference sequence). The chain's CDR3 is CASSALSGAYEQYF. The CDR3 DNA follows: TGTGCCAGCAGCGCCCTGAGCGGGGCCTACGAGCAGTACTTC.

The chain combines TRBV5-1 with TRBJ1-1; D is perhaps TRBD1 (5 bases). Per germline, CDR1 SGHRS and CDR2 YFSETQ. V lost 5 bases, J lost 4 bases, and 12 bases lay in between. The CDR3 is 13 residues long. CDR3 DNA: TGCGCCAGCAGTGCCGGGGGGAGCACTGAAGCTTTCTTT. The encoded protein is CASSAGGSTEAFF.

The chain joins TRBV4-1 to TRBJ1-1; D gene unclear. Per germline, CDR1 MGHRA and CDR2 YSYEKL. V was clipped by 1 base and J by 4 bases, with 16 bases between them. The CDR3 length is 16 residues. DNA of the CDR3: TGCGCCAGCAGCCAAGGGTCGGCGGGATTGGGCACTGAAGCTTTCTTT. This sequence encodes CASSQGSAGLGTEAFF.

The rearrangement joins TRBV28 to TRBJ1-4; the D is unclear. Germline V gene lookup returns CDR1 MDHEN and CDR2 SYDVKM. There are 15 residues in the CDR3. V was clipped by 5 bases and J by 0 bases, with 10 bases between them. CDR3 protein: CASSLTQATNEKLFF. The CDR3 DNA is TGTGCCAGCAGTCTGACTCAGGCAACTAATGAAAAACTGTTTTTT.

The chain recombines TRBV24-1 with TRBJ2-1; the D is unclear. This CDR3 has 15 residues. The germline gives CDR1 KGHDR, CDR2 SFDVKD. The V gene lost 5 bases and the J gene lost 8 bases, with 18 bases spanning the gap. The CDR3 here is CATSGHGSVWDEQFF. The CDR3 DNA follows: TGTGCCACCAGTGGTCACGGGTCAGTTTGGGATGAGCAGTTCTTC.

The chain joins TRBV29-1 to TRBJ1-2; D remains unclear. CDR3 length: 11 residues. Looked up from germline, CDR1 is SQVTM and CDR2 is ANQGSEA. V lost 5 bases to trimming and J lost 6 bases, with 10 bases between them. CDR3 bases: TGCAGCGTTAGATACGGGGATGGCTACACCTTC. This encodes CSVRYGDGYTF.